The rows below give T cell receptor beta chains drawn from one sample of a study of cytomegalovirus exposure and HLA in healthy donors. Sequenced by immunoSEQ multiplex PCR; TCRdb stores in-frame clones only, minus some. The table records roughly 130,000 clones, 74% of them present only once. The sample consisted of PBMCs. The receptors shown here come from a woman between 45 and 60 years old in good health and CMV-seropositive. CDR3s include the opening cysteine and the closing phenylalanine or tryptophan. D genes are given only for firm matches. Clone size is given for some rows only: seen once, a few or many times, or a class if the clone is expanded.

TRBJ2-4	.	TRBD2	TRBV23-1	CASSQSVLAVQYF	TGCGCCAGCAGTCAATCTGTACTAGCGGTTCAGTACTTC
TRBJ1-2	.	.	TRBV7-2	CASSLGAGEGYTF	TGTGCCAGCAGCTTAGGTGCGGGGGAAGGCTACACCTTC
TRBJ2-1	.	TRBD2	TRBV7-2	CASSGTSSYNEQFF	TGTGCCAGCAGCGGGACTAGCTCCTACAATGAGCAGTTCTTC
TRBJ2-1	once	TRBD1	TRBV4-2	CASRVPGQGSREQFF	TGTGCCAGCAGGGTTCCGGGACAGGGTAGTCGTGAGCAGTTCTTC
TRBJ1-5	.	.	TRBV5-1	CASSAWGDNNQPQHF	TGCGCCAGCAGCGCCTGGGGGGATAACAATCAGCCCCAGCATTTT
TRBJ2-5	.	.	TRBV2	CASSDTQGLGGQETQYF	TGTGCCAGCAGTGACACCCAGGGACTGGGCGGCCAAGAGACCCAGTACTTC
TRBJ2-3	.	TRBD2	TRBV9	CASSQREGLADTQYF	TGTGCCAGCAGCCAGCGGGAGGGGTTGGCAGATACGCAGTATTTT
TRBJ2-1	.	TRBD2	TRBV4-3	CASSHSGGAYNEQFF	TGCGCCAGCAGCCATAGCGGGGGGGCCTACAATGAGCAGTTCTTC
TRBJ2-7	.	.	TRBV19	CASSTSSYEQYF	TGTGCCAGTAGTACATCCTCCTACGAGCAGTACTTC
TRBJ2-5	.	.	TRBV11-2	CASSLGGELGETQYF	TGTGCCAGCAGCTTAGGGGGGGAGTTGGGAGAGACCCAGTACTTC
TRBJ1-5	.	.	TRBV5-1	CASSFGGRDQPQHF	TGCGCCAGCAGCTTCGGGGGACGAGATCAGCCCCAGCATTTT
TRBJ2-1	.	TRBD2	TRBV6-4	CASSTLAGGNFGEQFF	TGTGCCAGCAGTACACTAGCGGGGGGGAACTTCGGTGAGCAGTTCTTC